Following are 7 T cell receptor beta chains from one sample sequenced in a study of CD8+ T cells in alopecia areata. Treatment reported: oral pan-JAK inhibitor, 5-10 mg twice daily. cDNA prepared by RNA extraction and subsequent reverse transcription served as the template for sequencing. Here immunoSEQ multiplex PCR was the method, and the copy in TCRdb shows in-frame clones only, minus some. The table includes 60,000 to 85,000 clones, roughly 30% detected once. This sample comprised CD8+ T cells sorted from blood, obtained at week 4, from a patient treated with tofacitinib. These receptors originate from a human donor with alopecia areata.

This clone showed up just a few times. The J gene is TRBJ2-1, the V gene TRBV7-2; 11 positions match TRBD2. Unmatched junction bases numbered 9, after V lost 3 bases and J lost 5 bases. The germline V gene has CDR1 SGHTA and CDR2 FQGNSA. The CDR3 totals 17 residues. CDR3 nucleotide sequence: TGTGCCAGCAGCTTGCTAGCGGGAGGTGTGTGGGACAATGAGCAGTTCTTC. This encodes CASSLLAGGVWDNEQFF.

This chain uses TRBV19 with TRBJ2-5, with unresolved D. V shed 4 bases and J shed 5 bases, with 14 bases lying between them. Per the germline V gene, CDR1 is LNHDA and CDR2 is SQIVND (reference sequence). The CDR3 is made up of 14 amino acids. The CDR3 loop is CASSKGTFWETQYF. The CDR3 DNA reads as TGTGCCAGTAGTAAAGGAACCTTTTGGGAGACCCAGTACTTC.

Remarks on this clone: An end of the junction does not agree with germline; a read error may underlie this. This chain links TRBV29-1 with TRBJ2-7; tentatively, D is TRBD1 (5 bases). CDR3 size: 14 residues. Germline-derived CDR1 and CDR2 are SQVTM and ANQGSEA. The CDR3 spells CSVEEKGNPYEQYF. The CDR3 DNA reads TGCAGCGTCGAAGAAAAGGGGAATCCCTACGAGCAGTACTTC.

This clone occurred a few times. The chain uses TRBV29-1 and TRBJ1-1; TRBD1 is a possible D gene (5 bases). CDR3 length: 11 residues. Germline V CDR1 and CDR2: SQVTM, ANQGSEA. V was trimmed by 2 bases and J by 11 bases, leaving 12 bases between them. The DNA for the CDR3 is TGCAGCGTTGAATTTCGGGAGGGGGCTTTCTTT. Encoded protein: CSVEFREGAFF.

The J gene is TRBJ1-4, the V gene TRBV5-1; D ambiguous. Germline V gene sequence: CDR1 SGHRS, CDR2 YFSETQ. The CDR3 sequence is 16 residues long. The V gene lost 4 bases and the J gene lost 0 bases, with 13 bases spanning the gap. The CDR3 region is CASSPEVLATNEKLFF. The CDR3 DNA follows: TGCGCCAGCAGCCCGGAGGTCCTTGCAACTAATGAAAAACTGTTTTTT.

In its sample, this clone was seen a few times. The J gene is TRBJ1-2, the V gene TRBV30; D is unresolved. Trimming removed 0 bases at V and 8 bases at J, with 19 bases between. Germline CDR1 is GTSNPN and CDR2 is SVGIG (reference sequence). The length of the CDR3 is 15 residues. The CDR3 reads CAWSVLSWRRTGYTF. The CDR3 DNA follows: TGTGCCTGGAGTGTACTTTCTTGGAGGAGGACCGGCTACACCTTC.

V usage is TRBV28 and J usage is TRBJ2-1, with D uncertain. The germline V gene has CDR1 MDHEN and CDR2 SYDVKM. The CDR3 has 15 amino acids. With 6 bases removed from V and 0 bases from J, the gap between germline ends came to 12 bases. This CDR3 is CASSLGSSSYNEQFF. DNA of the CDR3: TGTGCCAGCAGCCTCGGTTCTAGCTCCTACAATGAGCAGTTCTTC.